One sample yielded the 5 T cell receptor beta chains listed below, sequenced in a study of cytomegalovirus exposure and HLA in healthy donors. The primer mix had 60 Vbeta and 13 Jbeta primers. The repertoire was sequenced with immunoSEQ multiplex PCR; TCRdb's copy has only in-frame clones and lacks some. The sample comprises about 160,000 clones, roughly 73% of which are singletons, and approximately 1.5% rests with the top ten. The sample comprised PBMCs. Receptors originate from a woman younger than 45 in good health and CMV-seronegative.

V usage is TRBV5-1 and J usage is TRBJ1-1, with 7 bases identical to TRBD1. Germline V gives CDR1 SGHRS, CDR2 YFSETQ. V shed 4 bases, J shed 5 bases, and the junction held 11 bases outside the gene matches. The CDR3 totals 15 residues. CDR3 sequence reads: CASSNRTGGGTEAFF. CDR3 bases: TGCGCCAGCAGCAATCGGACAGGTGGGGGGACTGAAGCTTTCTTT. Variable domain in full (rest from reference TRBV5-1 and TRBJ1-1): KAGVTQTPRYLIKTRGQQVTLSCSPISGHRSVSWYQQTPGQGLQFLFEYFSETQRNKGNFPGRFSGRQFSNSRSEMNVSTLELGDSALYLCASSNRTGGGTEAFFGQGTRLTVV.

The V call is TRBV2, the J call TRBJ1-6; 7 bases are shared with TRBD1. Germline V gene lookup returns CDR1 SNHLY and CDR2 FYNNEI. V was clipped by 8 bases and J by 0 bases; unmatched bases: 1. CDR3 size: 14 residues. The CDR3 here is CASGDSSYNSPLHF. CDR3 nucleotides: TGTGCCAGCGGGGACAGCTCCTATAATTCACCCCTCCACTTT.

The sample holds a few counts of this clone. The CDR3 region is CASILDRGWGTEAFF. In DNA, the CDR3 is TGTGCCAGCATCCTGGACAGGGGGTGGGGTACTGAAGCTTTCTTT. V and J are TRBV2 and TRBJ1-1, with TRBD1 matching over 10 bases. The germline gives CDR1 SNHLY, CDR2 FYNNEI. V trimming: 7 bases; J trimming: 5 bases; junction bases outside the gene matches: 10. This CDR3 has 15 amino acids.

In the case of this clone: Different DNA sequences within this sample yield the same CDR3. The chain recombines TRBV5-1 with TRBJ2-1, with TRBD1 identical over 7 bases. Germline loops: CDR1 SGHRS, CDR2 YFSETQ. The CDR3 has 15 amino acids. The trim removed 1 base at V and 3 bases at J, leaving 4 bases unmatched. The CDR3 sequence: CASSLLGGGYNEQFF. CDR3 DNA: TGCGCCAGCAGCTTGTTAGGGGGCGGCTACAATGAGCAGTTCTTC.

The rearrangement links TRBV18 to TRBJ2-2; D call uncertain. Germline-derived CDR1 and CDR2 are KGHSH and LQKENI. Trimming cost V 4 bases and J 3 bases, with 6 bases left between them. The CDR3 is made up of 13 amino acids. CDR3 amino acids: CASSLIDTGELFF. CDR3 nucleotide sequence: TGTGCCAGCTCACTAATAGACACCGGGGAGCTGTTTTTT.